This T cell receptor beta chain was obtained from a study of blood T cells in healthy people across ages (dated by TCRdb to between 2015 and 2016). For context, the study as a whole: In model experiments, template switching captured about one uniquely barcoded TCR beta cDNA molecule for every two T cells. The study analyzed two additional independent replicas of 1 million unique cDNA reads from the same blood draw for two donors, one aged 18 to 29 and one aged 80 or older. To avoid experimental bias, donors of different ages were distributed randomly across sequencing lanes. The study measured age-related changes in TCR beta repertoire diversity using deep sequencing normalized with unique cDNA molecular identifiers. Four age groups were formed from the donors: young (average approximately 16 years), middle-aged (approximately 40), aged (approximately 60) and long-lived (around 82).

Donors were 39 systemically healthy Caucasian individuals from Russia aged 6 to 90 years. About 9.6 milliliters of peripheral blood were collected from each donor into EDTA-treated Vacutainer tubes. Ficoll-Paque density-gradient centrifugation was used to isolate PBMCs, with at least 7 million per sample. Trizol reagent was used to extract total RNA from PBMCs, with at least 5 micrograms per sample. For every donor, flow cytometry on a PBMC aliquot measured the percentage of naive CD45RAhigh/CD27high T cells. This clonotype appeared a few times. Its specific antigen is unknown. The record has no base qualities; no much larger clone is one base away. Study-wide conclusions, independent of this receptor: Estimates of total diversity from one million sequenced T cells were regarded as lower bounds and underestimates. Compared with the aged group, the long-lived group had more naive CD4+ T cells, fewer expanded clones and increased TCR diversity, a pattern suggesting age selection. Donor CMV infection status was unknown, potentially confounding age-related changes in expanded clonotypes. As age increased, observed TCR beta diversity per million T cells dropped in a roughly linear way, and a significant reduction was already evident by age 40. Observed TCR beta diversity correlated strongly with the percentage of naive T cells measured by flow cytometry. Because profiling used bulk unsorted PBMCs, naive and antigen-experienced compartments could not be compared conclusively.

Preparation of the library involved 5' RACE. Sequencing was performed on an Illumina HiSeq 2500. The second PCR ran for about 7 to 11 cycles and used a J-beta primer mix along with a sample-barcoded 5' primer. Each TCR beta cDNA molecule received a unique molecular identifier from a template-switch 5' adaptor carrying 12 random nucleotides. Each sample yielded at least 2.5 million CDR3-containing paired-end reads. First-strand cDNA synthesis was performed from all RNA using the Mint cDNA synthesis kit, with priming by a TRBC-specific oligonucleotide. After uracil-DNA glycosylase treatment, a first 18-cycle PCR used universal primers M1SS and BC2_uni_R on all cDNA. The paper's processing steps were these. Normalization of each sample was performed by random selection of 1 million high-quality reads, each carrying a distinct molecular identifier. Instead of being binned into consensus sequences, reads that shared molecular identifiers were thrown out. MiTCR, set to a Q25 quality threshold and the strictest error-elimination algorithm, was used for CDR3 identification, clonotype clustering and error correction. A nonparametric unseen species model with Euler transformation was used to estimate lower-bound total TCR beta diversity. Using fastp at Q25 and MiXCR, TCRdb reprocessed the public reads and kept productive beta chains. Each entry merges the rows of one CDR3 protein and shows their most common DNA and genes. Here the V and J calls rest on TCRdb's processing, not on the authors' analysis. In this sample the table shows almost 300,000 distinct CDR3 sequences, roughly 29% of which occur a single time. The ten largest clones take up 25% to 30% of the sample.

From V the trimming removes 2 bases and from J it removes 5 bases, while the gene matches leave 12 bases of the junction unaccounted for. CDR1 and CDR2 (MNHEY, SVGEGT) derive from the germline V gene. Its CDR3 holds 17 amino acids, cysteine through phenylalanine. Solely the CDR3 DNA is kept, with 51 bases framed from the first base. The TCR sequence derives from a woman in her 70s in good health. The rearrangement joined TRBV6-2 or TRBV6-3 to TRBJ2-5; TRBD2 aligns with 9 central bases. Sequencing used blood. The nucleotide sequence is TGTGCCAGCAGTTACGGGAAGAGCGGGAGGAGAGGGGAGACCCAGTACTTC. This yields the protein CASSYGKSGRRGETQYF.